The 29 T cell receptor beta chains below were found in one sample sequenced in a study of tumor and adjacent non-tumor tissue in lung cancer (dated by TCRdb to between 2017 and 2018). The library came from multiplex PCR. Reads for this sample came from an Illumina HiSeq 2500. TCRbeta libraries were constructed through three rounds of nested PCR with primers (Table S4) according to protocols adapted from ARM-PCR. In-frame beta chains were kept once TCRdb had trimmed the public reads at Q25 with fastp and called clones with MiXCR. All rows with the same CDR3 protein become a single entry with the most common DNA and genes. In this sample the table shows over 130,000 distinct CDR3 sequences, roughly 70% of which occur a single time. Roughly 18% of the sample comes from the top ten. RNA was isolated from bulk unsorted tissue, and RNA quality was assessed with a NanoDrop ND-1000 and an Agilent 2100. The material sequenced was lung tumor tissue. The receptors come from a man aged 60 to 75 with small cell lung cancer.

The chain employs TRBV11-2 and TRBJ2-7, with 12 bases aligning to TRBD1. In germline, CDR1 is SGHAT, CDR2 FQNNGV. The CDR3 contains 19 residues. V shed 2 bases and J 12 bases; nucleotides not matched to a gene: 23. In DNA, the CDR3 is TGTGCCAGCAGCTTACCTCCGGGGACAGGGGGCCCCAGATCCTACGGGCTGTACGTC. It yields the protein CASSLPPGTGGPRSYGLYV.

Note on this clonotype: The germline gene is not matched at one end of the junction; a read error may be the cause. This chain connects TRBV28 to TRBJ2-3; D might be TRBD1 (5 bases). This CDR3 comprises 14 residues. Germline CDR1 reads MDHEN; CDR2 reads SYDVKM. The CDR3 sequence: CASSLGAETDMQYF. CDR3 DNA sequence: TGTGCCAGCAGTTTAGGTGCAGAGACAGATATGCAGTATTTT. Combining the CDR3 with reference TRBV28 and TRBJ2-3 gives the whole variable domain DVKVTQSSRYLVKRTGEKVFLECVQDMDHENMFWYRQDPGLGLRLIYFSYDVKMKEKGDIPEGYSVSREKKERFSLILESASTNQTSMYLCASSLGAETDMQYFGPGTRLTVL.

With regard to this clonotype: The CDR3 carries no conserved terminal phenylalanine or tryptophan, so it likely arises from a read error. The CDR3 DNA sequence: TGTGCCAGCAGCTCAAAGCAGGGGCCAAGGATGTATACTGAAGCTTTCGTT. Its protein product is CASSSKQGPRMYTEAFV. The chain links TRBV11-2 to TRBJ1-1; weak D call: TRBD1 (6 bases). The CDR3 runs to 17 residues. V dropped 4 bases and J dropped 5 bases, with 23 bases sitting between them. The germline gives CDR1 SGHAT, CDR2 FQNNGV.

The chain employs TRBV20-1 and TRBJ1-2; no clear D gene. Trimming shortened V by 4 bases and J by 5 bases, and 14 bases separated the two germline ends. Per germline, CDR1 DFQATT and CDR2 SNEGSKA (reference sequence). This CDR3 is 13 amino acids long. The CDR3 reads CSAKRGAGYGYTF. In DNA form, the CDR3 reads TGCAGTGCTAAACGGGGAGCTGGGTATGGCTACACCTTC.

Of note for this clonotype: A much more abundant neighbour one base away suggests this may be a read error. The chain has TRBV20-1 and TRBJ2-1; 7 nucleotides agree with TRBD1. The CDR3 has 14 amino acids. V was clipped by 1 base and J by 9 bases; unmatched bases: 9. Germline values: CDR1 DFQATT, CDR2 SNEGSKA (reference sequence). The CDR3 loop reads CSARVNRGMGEQFF. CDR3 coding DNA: TGCAGTGCTAGAGTAAACAGGGGTATGGGTGAGCAGTTCTTC.

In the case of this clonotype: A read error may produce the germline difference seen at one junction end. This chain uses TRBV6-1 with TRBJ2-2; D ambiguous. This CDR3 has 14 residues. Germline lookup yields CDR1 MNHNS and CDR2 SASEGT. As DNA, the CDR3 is TGTGCCAGCAGCCCGCAGAGAGGCACCAGGGAGCTGTTTTTT. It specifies CASSPQRGTRELFF.

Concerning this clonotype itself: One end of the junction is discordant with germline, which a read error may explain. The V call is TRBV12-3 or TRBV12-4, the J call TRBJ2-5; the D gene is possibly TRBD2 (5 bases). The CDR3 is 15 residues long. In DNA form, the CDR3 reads TGTGTCAGCAGTTTACCCGGACTCGGTCGGGAGACCCAGTACTTC. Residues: CVSSLPGLGRETQYF.

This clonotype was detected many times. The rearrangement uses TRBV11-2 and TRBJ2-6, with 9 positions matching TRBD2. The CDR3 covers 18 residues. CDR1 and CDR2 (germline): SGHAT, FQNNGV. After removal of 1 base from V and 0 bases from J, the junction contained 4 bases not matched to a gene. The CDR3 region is CASSLALAGSSGANVLTF. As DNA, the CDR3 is TGTGCCAGCAGCTTAGCGCTAGCGGGAAGCTCTGGGGCCAACGTCCTGACTTTC. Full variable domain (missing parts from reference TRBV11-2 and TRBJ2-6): EAGVAQSPRYKIIEKRQSVAFWCNPISGHATLYWYQQILGQGPKLLIQFQNNGVVDDSQLPKDRFSAERLKGVDSTLKIQPAKLEDSAVYLCASSLALAGSSGANVLTFGAGSRLTVL.

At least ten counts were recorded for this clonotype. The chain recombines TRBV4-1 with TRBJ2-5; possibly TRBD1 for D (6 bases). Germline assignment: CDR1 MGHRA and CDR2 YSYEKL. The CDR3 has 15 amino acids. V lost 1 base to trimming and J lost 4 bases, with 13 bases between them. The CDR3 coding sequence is TGCGCCAGCAGCCAAGCATTCAGGGGTCGAGAGACCCAGTACTTC. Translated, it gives CASSQAFRGRETQYF.

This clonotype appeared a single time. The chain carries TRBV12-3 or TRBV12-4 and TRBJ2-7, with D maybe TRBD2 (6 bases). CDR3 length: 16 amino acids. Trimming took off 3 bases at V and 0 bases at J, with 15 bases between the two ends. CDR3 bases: TGTGCCAGCAGTTTCGGGAGCCGGGTAACCTCCTACGAGCAGTACTTC. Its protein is CASSFGSRVTSYEQYF.

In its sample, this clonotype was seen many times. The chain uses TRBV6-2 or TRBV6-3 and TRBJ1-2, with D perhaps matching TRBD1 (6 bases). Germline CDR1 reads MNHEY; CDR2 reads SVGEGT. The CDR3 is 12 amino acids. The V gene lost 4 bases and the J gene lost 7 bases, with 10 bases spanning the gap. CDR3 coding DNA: TGTGCCAGCAGTTCGCACAGGGCTGGCTACACCTTC. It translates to CASSSHRAGYTF.

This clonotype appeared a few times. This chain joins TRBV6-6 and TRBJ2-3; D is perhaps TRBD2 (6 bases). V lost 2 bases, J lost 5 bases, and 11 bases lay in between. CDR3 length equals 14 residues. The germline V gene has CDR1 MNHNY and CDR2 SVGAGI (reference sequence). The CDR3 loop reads CASSYRDSGDTQYF. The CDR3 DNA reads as TGTGCCAGCAGTTACCGGGACTCCGGAGATACGCAGTATTTT.

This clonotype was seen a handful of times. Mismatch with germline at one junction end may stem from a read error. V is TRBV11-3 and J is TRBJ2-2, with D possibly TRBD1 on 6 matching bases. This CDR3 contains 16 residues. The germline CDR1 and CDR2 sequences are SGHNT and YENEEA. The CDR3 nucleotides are TGTGTCAGCAGCTTAGACTACAGGGTGGACACCGTGGAGCTGTTTTTT. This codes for CVSSLDYRVDTVELFF. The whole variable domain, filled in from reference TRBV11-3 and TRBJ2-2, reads EAGVVQSPRYKIIEKKQPVAFWCNPISGHNTLYWYLQNLGQGPELLIRYENEEAVDDSQLPKDRFSAERLKGVDSTLKIQPAELGDSAVYLCVSSLDYRVDTVELFFGEGSRLTVL.

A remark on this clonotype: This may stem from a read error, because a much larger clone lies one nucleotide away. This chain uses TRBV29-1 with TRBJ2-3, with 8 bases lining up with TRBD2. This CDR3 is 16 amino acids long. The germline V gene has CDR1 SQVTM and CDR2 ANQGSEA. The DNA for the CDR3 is TGCGGCGTTCGGGGGGGAGAGGGAGGTGGCACAGATACGCAGTATTTT. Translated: CGVRGGEGGGTDTQYF.

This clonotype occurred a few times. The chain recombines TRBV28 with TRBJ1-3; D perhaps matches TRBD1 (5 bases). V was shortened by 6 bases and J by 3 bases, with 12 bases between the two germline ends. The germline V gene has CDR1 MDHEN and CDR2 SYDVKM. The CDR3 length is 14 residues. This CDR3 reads CASRGAGRGNTIYF. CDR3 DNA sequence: TGTGCCAGCAGGGGCGCGGGGCGTGGAAACACCATATATTTT.

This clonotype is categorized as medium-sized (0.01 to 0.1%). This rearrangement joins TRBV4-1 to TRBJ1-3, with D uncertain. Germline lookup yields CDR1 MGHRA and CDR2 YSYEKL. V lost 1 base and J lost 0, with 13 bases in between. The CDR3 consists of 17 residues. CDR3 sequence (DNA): TGCGCCAGCAGCCAAGCGTCGTTCGGGAGCTCTGGAAACACCATATATTTT. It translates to CASSQASFGSSGNTIYF.

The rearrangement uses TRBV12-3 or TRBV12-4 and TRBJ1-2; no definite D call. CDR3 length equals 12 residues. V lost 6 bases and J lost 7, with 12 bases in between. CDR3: CASSTLGSGYTF. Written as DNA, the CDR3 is TGTGCCAGCAGCACTTTGGGTTCTGGCTACACCTTC.

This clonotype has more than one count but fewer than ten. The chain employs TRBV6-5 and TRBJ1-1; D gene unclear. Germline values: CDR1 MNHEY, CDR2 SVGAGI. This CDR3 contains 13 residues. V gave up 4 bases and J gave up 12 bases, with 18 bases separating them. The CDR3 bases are TGTGCCAGCAGTTCTACCTTCAGTGAAGCGACTTTCTTT. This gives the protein CASSSTFSEATFF.

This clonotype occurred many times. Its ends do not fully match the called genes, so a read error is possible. The CDR3 loop reads CASSVVRQGTQYF. As DNA, the CDR3 is TGTGCCAGCAGTGTTGTGAGGCAAGGGACCCAGTACTTC. This chain connects TRBV6-1 to TRBJ2-5; D gene ambiguous. The CDR3 spans 13 residues. Per the germline V gene, CDR1 is MNHNS and CDR2 is SASEGT.

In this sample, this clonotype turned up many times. In DNA, the CDR3 is TGTGCCAGCAGTGAAAGGGGAGGAACTGGGGCCAACGTCCTGACTTTC. Its protein product is CASSERGGTGANVLTF. The chain employs TRBV12-3 or TRBV12-4 and TRBJ2-6; perhaps TRBD2 as D (6 bases). CDR3 length equals 16 residues. With 5 bases removed from V and 2 bases from J, the gap between germline ends came to 13 bases.

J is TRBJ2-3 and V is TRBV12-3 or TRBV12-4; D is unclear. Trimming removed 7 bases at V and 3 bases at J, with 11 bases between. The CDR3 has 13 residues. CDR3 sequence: CASIASTTDTQYF. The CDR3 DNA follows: TGTGCCAGCATCGCGTCTACTACAGATACGCAGTATTTT.

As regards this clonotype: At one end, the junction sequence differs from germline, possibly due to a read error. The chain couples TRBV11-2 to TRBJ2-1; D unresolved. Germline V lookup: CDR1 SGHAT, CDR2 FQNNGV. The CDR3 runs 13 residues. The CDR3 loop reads CVSSFVLNSEQFF. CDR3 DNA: TGTGTCAGCAGCTTCGTGCTTAACAGTGAGCAGTTCTTC.

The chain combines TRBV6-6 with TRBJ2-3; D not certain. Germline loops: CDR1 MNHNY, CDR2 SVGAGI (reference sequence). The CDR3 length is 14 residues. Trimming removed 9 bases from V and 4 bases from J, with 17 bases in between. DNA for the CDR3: TGTGCCAGTACTCAACACTCGACCCCAGATACGCAGTATTTT. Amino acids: CASTQHSTPDTQYF.

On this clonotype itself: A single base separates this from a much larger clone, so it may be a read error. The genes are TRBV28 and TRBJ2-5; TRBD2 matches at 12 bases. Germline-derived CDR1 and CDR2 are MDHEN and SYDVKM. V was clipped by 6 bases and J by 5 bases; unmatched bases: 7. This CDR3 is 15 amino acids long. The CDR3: CASSTLTSGSETQYF. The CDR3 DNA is TGTGCCAGCAGCACCCTGACTAGCGGGAGCGAGACCCAGTACTTC.

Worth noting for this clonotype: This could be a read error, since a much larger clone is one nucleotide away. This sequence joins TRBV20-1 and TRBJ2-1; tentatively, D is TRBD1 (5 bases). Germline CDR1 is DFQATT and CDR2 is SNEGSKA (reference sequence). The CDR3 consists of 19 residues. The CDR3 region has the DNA TGCAGTGCCAGAGCTCGTGGTGGTCTGGATCAGGGCTCCTACAATGAGCAGTTCTTC. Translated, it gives CSARARGGLDQGSYNEQFF.

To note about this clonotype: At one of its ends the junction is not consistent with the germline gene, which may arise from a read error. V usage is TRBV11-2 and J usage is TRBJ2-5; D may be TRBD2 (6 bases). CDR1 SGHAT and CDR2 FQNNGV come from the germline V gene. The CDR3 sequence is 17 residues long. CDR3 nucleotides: TGTGCCAACAGCTTCAAAAGGGCGGGATACATCCAAGAGACCCAGTACTTC. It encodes CANSFKRAGYIQETQYF.

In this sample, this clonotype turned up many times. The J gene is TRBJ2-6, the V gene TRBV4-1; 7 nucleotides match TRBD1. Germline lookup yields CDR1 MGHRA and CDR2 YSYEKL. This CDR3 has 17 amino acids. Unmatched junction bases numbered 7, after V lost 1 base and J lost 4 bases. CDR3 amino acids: CASSQVPRTGGANVLTF. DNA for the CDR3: TGCGCCAGCAGCCAAGTCCCTCGGACAGGAGGGGCCAACGTCCTGACTTTC.

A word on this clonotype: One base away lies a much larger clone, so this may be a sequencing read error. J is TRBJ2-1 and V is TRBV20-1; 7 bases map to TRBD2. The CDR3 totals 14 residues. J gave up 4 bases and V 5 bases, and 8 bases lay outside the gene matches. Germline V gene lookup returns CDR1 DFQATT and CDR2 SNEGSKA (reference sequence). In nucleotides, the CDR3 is TGCAGTGCTTGGACGACTAGCAGTTACAATGAGCAGTTCTTC. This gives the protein CSAWTTSSYNEQFF.

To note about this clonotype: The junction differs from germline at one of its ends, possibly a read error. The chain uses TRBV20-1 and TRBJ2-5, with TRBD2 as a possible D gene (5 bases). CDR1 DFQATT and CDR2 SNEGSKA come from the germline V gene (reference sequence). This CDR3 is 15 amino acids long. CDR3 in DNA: TGCAGTACTAGGAACTGGCGGCAGAGGGTGGAGACCCAGTATTTC. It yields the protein CSTRNWRQRVETQYF.